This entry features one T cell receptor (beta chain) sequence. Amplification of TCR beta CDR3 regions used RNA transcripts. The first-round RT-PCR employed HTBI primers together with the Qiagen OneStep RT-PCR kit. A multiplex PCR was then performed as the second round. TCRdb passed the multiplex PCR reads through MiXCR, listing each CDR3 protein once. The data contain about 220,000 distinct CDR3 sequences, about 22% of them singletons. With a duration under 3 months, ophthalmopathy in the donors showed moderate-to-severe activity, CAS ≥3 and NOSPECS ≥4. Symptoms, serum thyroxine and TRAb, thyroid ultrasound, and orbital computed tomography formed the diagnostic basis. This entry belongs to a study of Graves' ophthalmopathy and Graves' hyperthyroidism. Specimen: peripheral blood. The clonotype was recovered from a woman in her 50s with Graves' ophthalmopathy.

CDR3 coding DNA: TGTGCCAGCAGCTTAAAGGGACTAGCGGGAGGGAAAGAGACCCAGTACTTC. This sequence encodes CASSLKGLAGGKETQYF. V and J are TRBV7-8 and TRBJ2-5; 16 bases fit TRBD2. Germline CDR1 SGHVS, CDR2 FQNEAQ. CDR3 length equals 17 residues. V shed 2 bases and J 3 bases; nucleotides not matched to a gene: 3.